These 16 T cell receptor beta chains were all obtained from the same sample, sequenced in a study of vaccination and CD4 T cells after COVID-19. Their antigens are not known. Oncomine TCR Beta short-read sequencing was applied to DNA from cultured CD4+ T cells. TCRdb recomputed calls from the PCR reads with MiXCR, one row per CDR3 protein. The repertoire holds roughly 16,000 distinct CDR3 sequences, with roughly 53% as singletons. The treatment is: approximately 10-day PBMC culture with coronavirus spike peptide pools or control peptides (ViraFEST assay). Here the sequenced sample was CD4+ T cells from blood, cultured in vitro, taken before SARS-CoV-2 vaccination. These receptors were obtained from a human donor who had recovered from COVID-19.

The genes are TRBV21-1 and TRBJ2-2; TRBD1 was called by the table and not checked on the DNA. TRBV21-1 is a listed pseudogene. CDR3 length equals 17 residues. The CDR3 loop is CASNPNRDRANTGELFF. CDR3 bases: TGTGCCAGCAACCCGAATAGGGACAGGGCTAACACCGGGGAGCTGTTTTTT.

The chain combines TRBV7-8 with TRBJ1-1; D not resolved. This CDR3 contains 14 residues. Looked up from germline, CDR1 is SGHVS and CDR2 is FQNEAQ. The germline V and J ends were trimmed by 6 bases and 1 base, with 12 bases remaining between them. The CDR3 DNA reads TGTGCCAGCAGTCGGATGAGGGAGAACACTGAAGCTTTCTTT. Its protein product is CASSRMRENTEAFF.

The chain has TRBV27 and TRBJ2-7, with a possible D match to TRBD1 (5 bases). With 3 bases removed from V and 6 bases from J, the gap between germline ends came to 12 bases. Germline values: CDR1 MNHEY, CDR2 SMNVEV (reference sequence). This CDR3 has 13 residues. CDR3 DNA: TGTGCCAGCAGTTTCTTAGGGGATAGCGAGCAGTACTTC. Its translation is CASSFLGDSEQYF.

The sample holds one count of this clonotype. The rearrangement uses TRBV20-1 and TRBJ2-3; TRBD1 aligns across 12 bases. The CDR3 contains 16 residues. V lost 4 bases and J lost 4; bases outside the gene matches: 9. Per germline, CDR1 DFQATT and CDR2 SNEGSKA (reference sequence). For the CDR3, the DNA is TGCAGTGCTAAGCACCGGGACAGGGGGCTCGCAGATACGCAGTATTTT. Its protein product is CSAKHRDRGLADTQYF.

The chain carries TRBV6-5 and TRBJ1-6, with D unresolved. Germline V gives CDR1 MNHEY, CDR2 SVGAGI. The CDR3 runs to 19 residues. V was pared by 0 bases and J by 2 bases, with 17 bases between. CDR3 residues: CASSYSPRTSMTYNSPLHF. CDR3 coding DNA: TGTGCCAGCAGTTACTCCCCTCGGACGAGTATGACCTATAATTCACCCCTCCACTTT.

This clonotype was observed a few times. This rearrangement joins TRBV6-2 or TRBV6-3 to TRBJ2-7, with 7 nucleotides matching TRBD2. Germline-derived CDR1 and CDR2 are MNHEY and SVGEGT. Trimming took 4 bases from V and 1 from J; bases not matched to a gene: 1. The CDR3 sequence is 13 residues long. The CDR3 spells CASSWGGSYEQYF. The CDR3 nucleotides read TGTGCCAGCAGTTGGGGGGGATCCTACGAGCAGTACTTC.

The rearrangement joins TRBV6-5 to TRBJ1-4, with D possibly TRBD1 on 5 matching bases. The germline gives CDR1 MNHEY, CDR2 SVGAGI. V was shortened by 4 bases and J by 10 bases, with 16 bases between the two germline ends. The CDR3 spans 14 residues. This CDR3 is CASSSTQGTRKLFF. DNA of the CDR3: TGTGCCAGCAGTTCCACCCAAGGGACTCGAAAACTGTTTTTT.

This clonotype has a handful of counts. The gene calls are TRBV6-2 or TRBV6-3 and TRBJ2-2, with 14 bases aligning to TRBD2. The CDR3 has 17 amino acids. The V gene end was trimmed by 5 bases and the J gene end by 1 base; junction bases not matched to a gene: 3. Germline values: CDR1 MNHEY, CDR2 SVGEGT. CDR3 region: CASSRGLAGGNTGELFF. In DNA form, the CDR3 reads TGTGCCAGCAGTCGCGGACTAGCGGGAGGGAACACCGGGGAGCTGTTTTTT.

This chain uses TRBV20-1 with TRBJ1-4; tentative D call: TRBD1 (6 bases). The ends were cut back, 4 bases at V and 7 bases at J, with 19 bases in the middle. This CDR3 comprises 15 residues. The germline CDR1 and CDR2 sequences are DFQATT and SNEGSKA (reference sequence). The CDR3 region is CSANHGQGSSEKLFF. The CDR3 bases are TGCAGTGCTAACCATGGCCAGGGGTCTAGTGAAAAACTGTTTTTT.

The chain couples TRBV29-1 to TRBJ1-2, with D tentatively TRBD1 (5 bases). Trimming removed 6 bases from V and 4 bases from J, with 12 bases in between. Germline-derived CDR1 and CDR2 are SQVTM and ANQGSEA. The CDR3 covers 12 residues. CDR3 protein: CSVGDGLYGYTF. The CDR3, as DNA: TGCAGCGTGGGGGACGGACTCTATGGCTACACCTTC.

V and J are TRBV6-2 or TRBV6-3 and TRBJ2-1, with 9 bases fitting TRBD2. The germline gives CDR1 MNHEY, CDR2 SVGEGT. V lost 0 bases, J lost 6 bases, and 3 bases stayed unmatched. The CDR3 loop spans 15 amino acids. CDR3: CASSYSAGGINEQFF. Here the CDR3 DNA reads TGTGCCAGCAGTTACTCTGCGGGAGGGATCAATGAGCAGTTCTTC.

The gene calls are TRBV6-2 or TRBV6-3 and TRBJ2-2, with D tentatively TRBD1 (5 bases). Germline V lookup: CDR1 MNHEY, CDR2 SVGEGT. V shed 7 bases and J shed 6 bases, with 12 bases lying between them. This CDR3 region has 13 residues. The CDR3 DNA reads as TGTGCCAGCACTCAGGGTCCGGCCGGGGAGCTGTTTTTT. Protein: CASTQGPAGELFF.

The CDR3: CATSRDRGSSGNTIYF. The DNA of the CDR3 is TGTGCCACCAGCAGAGATAGGGGATCATCTGGAAACACCATATATTTT. The chain combines TRBV15 with TRBJ1-3, with D tentatively TRBD1 (5 bases). With 0 bases removed from V and 1 base from J, the gap between germline ends came to 10 bases. This CDR3 contains 16 residues. Germline V CDR1 and CDR2: LNHNV, YYDKDF (reference sequence).

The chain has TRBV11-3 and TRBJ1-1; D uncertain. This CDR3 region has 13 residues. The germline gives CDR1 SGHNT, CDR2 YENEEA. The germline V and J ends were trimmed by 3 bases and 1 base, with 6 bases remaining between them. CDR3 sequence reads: CASSFQSNTEAFF. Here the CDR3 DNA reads TGTGCCAGCAGCTTCCAGTCGAACACTGAAGCTTTCTTT.

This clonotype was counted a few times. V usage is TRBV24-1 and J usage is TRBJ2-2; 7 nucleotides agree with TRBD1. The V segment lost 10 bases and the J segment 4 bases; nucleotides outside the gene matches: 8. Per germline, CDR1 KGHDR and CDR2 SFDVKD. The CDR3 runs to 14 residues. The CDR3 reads CATGTVGTTGELFF. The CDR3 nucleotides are TGTGCCACAGGGACAGTCGGGACCACCGGGGAGCTGTTTTTT.

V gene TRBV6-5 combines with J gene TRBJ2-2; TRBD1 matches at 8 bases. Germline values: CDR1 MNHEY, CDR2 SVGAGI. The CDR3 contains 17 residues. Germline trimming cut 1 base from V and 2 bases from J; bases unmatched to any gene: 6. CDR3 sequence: CASSYYPTGANTGELFF. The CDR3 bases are TGTGCCAGCAGTTACTATCCGACAGGGGCAAACACCGGGGAGCTGTTTTTT.